The 5 T cell receptor beta chains reported below all come from one sample, sequenced in a study of cytomegalovirus exposure and HLA in healthy donors. 60 Vbeta and 13 Jbeta primers were used in PCR. Measured with immunoSEQ multiplex PCR; TCRdb has only the in-frame clones, and not every one. The sample consists of about 130,000 clones, over 9.5% of them appearing once. Sequenced sample: PBMCs. The receptors were gathered from a woman younger than 35 in good health and CMV-seropositive.

In its sample, this clone was seen a few times. The V and J genes are TRBV4-1 and TRBJ1-2; 10 bases align to TRBD1. V lost 4 bases and J lost 6; bases outside the gene matches: 2. Germline lookup yields CDR1 MGHRA and CDR2 YSYEKL. The CDR3 loop spans 13 amino acids. This CDR3 is CASSPGQGDGYTF. The CDR3 nucleotides are TGCGCCAGCAGCCCCGGACAGGGGGATGGCTACACCTTC.

In its sample, this clone was seen a few times. CDR3 amino acids: CATHSGSTDTQYF. The DNA of the CDR3 is TGTGCCACCCATAGCGGGAGCACAGATACGCAGTATTTT. V gene TRBV2 combines with J gene TRBJ2-3; 7 bases line up with TRBD2. This CDR3 comprises 13 residues. Trimming cost V 10 bases and J 0 bases; bases outside gene matches: 4. The V gene's germline CDR1 is SNHLY and CDR2 FYNNEI.

The chain joins TRBV14 to TRBJ2-7; 9 bases are shared with TRBD2. Germline CDR1 is SGHDN and CDR2 is FVKESK. Trimming at V came to 5 bases and at J to 6 bases, leaving 11 bases not matched to a gene. The CDR3 runs 15 residues. The CDR3 DNA reads as TGTGCCAGCAGCTTCCTAGCGGGGATGGCCGGCGAGCAGTACTTC. Amino acid sequence: CASSFLAGMAGEQYF.

V usage is TRBV28 and J usage is TRBJ1-5; D gene uncertain. The germline V gene has CDR1 MDHEN and CDR2 SYDVKM. V was shortened by 3 bases and J by 2 bases, with 5 bases between the two germline ends. This CDR3 region has 13 residues. The CDR3 protein is CASSFPGNQPQHF. CDR3 DNA sequence: TGTGCCAGCAGTTTCCCGGGCAATCAGCCCCAGCATTTT.

The J gene is TRBJ1-5, the V gene TRBV30; D is uncertain. This CDR3 is built from 13 residues. Germline V gene sequence: CDR1 GTSNPN, CDR2 SVGIG (reference sequence). Trimming stripped 4 bases from V and 0 bases from J, with 7 bases between. CDR3 nucleotides: TGTGCCTGGACGGTCGATAGCAATCAGCCCCAGCATTTT. It yields the protein CAWTVDSNQPQHF.